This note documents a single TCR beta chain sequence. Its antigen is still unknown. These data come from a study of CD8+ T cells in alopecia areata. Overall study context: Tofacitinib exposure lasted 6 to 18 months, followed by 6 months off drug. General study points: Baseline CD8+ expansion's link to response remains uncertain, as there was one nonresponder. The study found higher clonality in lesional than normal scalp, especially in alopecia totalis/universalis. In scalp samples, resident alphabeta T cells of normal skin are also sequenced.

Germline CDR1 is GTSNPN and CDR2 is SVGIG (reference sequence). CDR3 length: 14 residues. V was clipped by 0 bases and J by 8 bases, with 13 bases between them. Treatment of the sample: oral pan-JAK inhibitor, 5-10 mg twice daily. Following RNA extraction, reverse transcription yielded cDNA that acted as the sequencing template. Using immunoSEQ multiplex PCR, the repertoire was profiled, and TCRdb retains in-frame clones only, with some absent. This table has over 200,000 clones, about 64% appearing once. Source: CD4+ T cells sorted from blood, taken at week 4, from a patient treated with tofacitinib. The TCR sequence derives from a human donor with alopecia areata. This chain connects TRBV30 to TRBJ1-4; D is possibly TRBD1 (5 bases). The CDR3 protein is CAWSVTGRMEKLFF. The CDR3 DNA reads TGTGCCTGGAGTGTTACGGGGCGAATGGAAAAACTGTTTTTT. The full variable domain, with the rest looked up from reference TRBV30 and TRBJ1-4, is SQTIHQWPATLVQPVGSPLSLECTVEGTSNPNLYWYRQAAGRGLQLLFYSVGIGQISSEVPQNLSASRPQDRQFILSSKKLLLSDSGFYLCAWSVTGRMEKLFFGSGTQLSVL.